The clone carrying this TCR beta chain was found a few times. Its specificity is not known. These data originate in a study of cytomegalovirus exposure and HLA in healthy donors. Across the study: The study's early data release held roughly 91 million unique TCRs from HLA-typed donors. Findings of the study overall: The majority of CMV-associated TCR beta chains were reported as apparently HLA-restricted in a later analysis. Sequencing depth across donors, presence/absence analyses assumed, was roughly uniform.

J lost 6 bases, V lost 8 bases, and 7 bases had no gene match. There are 13 residues in the CDR3. Germline CDR1 and CDR2: SNHLY and FYNNEI. In the PCR, 60 Vbeta and 13 Jbeta primers were used. Study processing details: In a later analysis, of some 80 million unique beta chains, around 9.9 million appeared in at least two donors. Clones were sequenced by immunoSEQ multiplex PCR, and TCRdb holds only the in-frame ones, with some missing. The DNA was the basis for D and trimming; V, J and clone size are from that table. The profile shows around 170,000 clones, more than 75% of them singletons. The V call is TRBV2, the J call TRBJ1-5, with 7 bases that match TRBD1. This sequence originates from a woman aged 25 to 39 in good health and CMV-seropositive. Sequenced sample: PBMCs. The chain's CDR3 is CASSRDRAQPQHF. The CDR3 DNA is TGTGCCAGCTCCCGTGACAGGGCTCAGCCCCAGCATTTT.